Described below is a single T cell receptor beta chain sequence and its context. These data come from a study of blood T cell repertoires in COVID-19. Turning to the study itself: Whether acute or convalescent, the COVID-19 samples came from the United States, Italy and Spain.

The assay was immunoSEQ multiplex PCR, and TCRdb's table has in-frame clones only and misses some. The sample consists of roughly 40,000 clones, approximately 85% of them appearing once. This CDR3 region has 13 residues. V lost 0 bases and J lost 4, with 7 bases in between. Germline V lookup: CDR1 SGHRS, CDR2 YFSETQ. The source of this sequence is a man in his 70s with acute or convalescent COVID-19. The sequencing sample was made of peripheral blood. The V and J genes are TRBV5-1 and TRBJ1-2; no reliable D call. DNA of the CDR3: TGCGCCAGCAGCTTGGATAGTTCCTATGGCTACACCTTC. As protein: CASSLDSSYGYTF.